This T cell receptor beta chain appears in the sequencing data of a study of blood T cells in healthy people across ages. A word on this clonotype: Its antigen is undetermined.

The study, taken as a whole, reports: Because donor CMV status was unknown, expanded clonotype changes were possibly confounded. Greater diversity and more naive CD4+ cells were seen in long-lived donors than in aged donors.

Through a sample-barcoded 5' primer and a J-beta primer mix, a second PCR was run for roughly 7 to 12 cycles. A single record per CDR3 protein comes from TCRdb applying MiXCR to the 5' RACE reads. The sample shows fewer than 2,000,000 distinct CDR3 sequences, 30% to 35% of them seen only once. This CDR3 is built from 18 residues. Germline V CDR1 and CDR2: SGDLS, YYNGEE. Losses at the gene ends were 0 bases for V and 4 bases for J; bases not matched to a gene: 11. The source of this sequence is a young woman in good health. J is TRBJ2-2 and V is TRBV9; TRBD1 agrees at 8 bases. The sequenced sample consisted of blood. This CDR3 reads CASSVGQGKRSGTGELFF. The CDR3, as DNA: TGTGCCAGCAGCGTAGGACAGGGGAAACGGTCGGGCACCGGGGAGCTGTTTTTT.